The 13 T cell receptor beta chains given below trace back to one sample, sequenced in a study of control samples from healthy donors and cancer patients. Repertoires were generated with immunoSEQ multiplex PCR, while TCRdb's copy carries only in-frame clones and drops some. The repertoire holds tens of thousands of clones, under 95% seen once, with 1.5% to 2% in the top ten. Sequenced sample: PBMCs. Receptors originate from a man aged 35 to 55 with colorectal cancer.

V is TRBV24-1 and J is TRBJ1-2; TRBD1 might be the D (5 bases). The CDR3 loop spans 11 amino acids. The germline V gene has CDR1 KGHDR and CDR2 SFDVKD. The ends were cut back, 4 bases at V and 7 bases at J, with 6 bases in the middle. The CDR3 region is CATSERGGYTF. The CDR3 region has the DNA TGTGCCACCAGTGAGAGGGGTGGCTACACCTTC.

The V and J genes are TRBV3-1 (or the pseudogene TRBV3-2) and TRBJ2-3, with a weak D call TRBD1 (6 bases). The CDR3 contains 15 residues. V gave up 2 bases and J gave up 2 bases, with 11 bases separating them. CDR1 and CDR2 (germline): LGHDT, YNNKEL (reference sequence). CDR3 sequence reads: CASSQRGQSTDTQYF. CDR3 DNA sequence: TGTGCCAGCAGCCAAAGAGGACAGTCCACAGATACGCAGTATTTT.

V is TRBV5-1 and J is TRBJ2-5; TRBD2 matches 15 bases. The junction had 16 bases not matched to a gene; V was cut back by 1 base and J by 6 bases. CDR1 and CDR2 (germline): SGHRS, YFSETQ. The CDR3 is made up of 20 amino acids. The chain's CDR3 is CASSLFDERTSGGASKTQYF. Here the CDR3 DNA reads TGCGCCAGCAGCTTGTTCGATGAACGGACTAGCGGGGGGGCCTCCAAGACCCAGTACTTC.

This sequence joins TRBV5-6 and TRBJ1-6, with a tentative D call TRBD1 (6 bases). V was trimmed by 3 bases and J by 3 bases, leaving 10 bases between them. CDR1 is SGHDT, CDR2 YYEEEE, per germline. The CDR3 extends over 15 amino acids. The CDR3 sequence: CASSSGQYYNSPLHF. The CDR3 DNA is TGTGCCAGCAGCTCCGGACAGTACTATAATTCACCCCTCCACTTT.

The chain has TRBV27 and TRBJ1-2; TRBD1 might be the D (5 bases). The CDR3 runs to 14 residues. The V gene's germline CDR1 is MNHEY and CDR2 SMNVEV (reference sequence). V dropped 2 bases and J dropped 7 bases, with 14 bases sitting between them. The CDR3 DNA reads TGTGCCAGCAGTTTAAGGGGCAGGGTAGGTGGCTACACCTTC. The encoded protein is CASSLRGRVGGYTF.

CDR3 nucleotide sequence: TGTGCCAGCAGCTCCTCAGCGGGGGGCACAGATACGCAGTATTTT. Translation: CASSSSAGGTDTQYF. The V call is TRBV7-3, the J call TRBJ2-3, with 8 bases fitting TRBD2. Germline values: CDR1 SGHTA, CDR2 FQGTGA. The V and J ends lost 4 bases and 1 base, in that order; junction bases with no gene match: 4. This CDR3 comprises 15 residues.

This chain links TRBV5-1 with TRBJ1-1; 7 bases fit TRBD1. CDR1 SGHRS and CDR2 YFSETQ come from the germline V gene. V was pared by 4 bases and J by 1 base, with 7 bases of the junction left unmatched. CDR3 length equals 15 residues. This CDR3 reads CASSNPDRQNTEAFF. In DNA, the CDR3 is TGCGCCAGCAGCAACCCGGACAGGCAGAACACTGAAGCTTTCTTT.

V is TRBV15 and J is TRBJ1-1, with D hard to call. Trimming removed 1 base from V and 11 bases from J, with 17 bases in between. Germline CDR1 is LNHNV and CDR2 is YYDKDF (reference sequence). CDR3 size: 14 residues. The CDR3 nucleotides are TGTGCCACCAGCAGAGCCCCAGGTGGGCTTAGGGCTTTCTTT. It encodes CATSRAPGGLRAFF.

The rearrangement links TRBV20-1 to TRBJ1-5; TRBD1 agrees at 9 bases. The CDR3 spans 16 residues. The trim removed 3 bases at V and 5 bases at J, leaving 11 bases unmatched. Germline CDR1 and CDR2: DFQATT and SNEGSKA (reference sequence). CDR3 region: CSASIPGTGFYQPQHF. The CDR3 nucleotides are TGCAGTGCTAGTATCCCCGGGACAGGGTTTTATCAGCCCCAGCATTTT.

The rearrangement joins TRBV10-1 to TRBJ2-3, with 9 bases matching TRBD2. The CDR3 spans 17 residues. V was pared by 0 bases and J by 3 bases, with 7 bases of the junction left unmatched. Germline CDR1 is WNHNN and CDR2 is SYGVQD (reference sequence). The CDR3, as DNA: TGCGCCAGCAGTGAGTCGGGTCTAGCGGGGCAAACAGATACGCAGTATTTT. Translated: CASSESGLAGQTDTQYF.

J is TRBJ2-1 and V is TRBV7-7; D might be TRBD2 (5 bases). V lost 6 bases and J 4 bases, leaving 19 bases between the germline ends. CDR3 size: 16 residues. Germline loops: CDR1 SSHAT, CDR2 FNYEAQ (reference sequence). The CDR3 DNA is TGTGCCAGCAGGTCCTTAAGAGTAGCGCCGTACAATGAGCAGTTCTTC. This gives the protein CASRSLRVAPYNEQFF.

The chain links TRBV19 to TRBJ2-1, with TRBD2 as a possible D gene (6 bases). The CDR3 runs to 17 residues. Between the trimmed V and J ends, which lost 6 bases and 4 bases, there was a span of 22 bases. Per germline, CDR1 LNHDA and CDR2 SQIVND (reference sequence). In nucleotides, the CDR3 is TGTGCCAGTAGCGAAACCCTGACTAGTCCGGTTTACAATGAGCAGTTCTTC. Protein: CASSETLTSPVYNEQFF.

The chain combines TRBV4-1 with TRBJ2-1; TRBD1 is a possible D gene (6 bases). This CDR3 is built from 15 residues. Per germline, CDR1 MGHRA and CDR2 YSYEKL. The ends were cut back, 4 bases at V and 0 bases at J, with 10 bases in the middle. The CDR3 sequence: CASSRGGDSYNEQFF. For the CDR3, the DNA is TGCGCCAGCAGCCGAGGGGGTGACTCCTACAATGAGCAGTTCTTC.